This TCR beta chain emerged from a study of cytomegalovirus exposure and HLA in healthy donors. Study information: Sequencing of about 179 million T cells in an earlier analysis found around 120 million unique TCR beta sequences. HLA-typed donors contributed 80 million or so unique TCRs, which were held in an early data release. Broader study findings: An ancestry cluster, one associated with Asian ancestry, reportedly showed fewer N-insertions than the approximately 660-donor mean in a later analysis. In a later analysis, compared with equally common non-associated chains, HLA-associated beta chains were more expanded.

The PCR used 60 Vbeta and 13 Jbeta primers. Libraries were prepared by immunoSEQ multiplex PCR; TCRdb keeps only in-frame clonotypes and omits some of them. Of under 150,000 clones listed, roughly four fifths are singletons. With 4 bases removed from V and 5 bases from J, the gap between germline ends came to 15 bases. Looked up from germline, CDR1 is SGDLS and CDR2 is YYNGEE. The CDR3 runs 15 residues. This clone was recorded a few times. Its antigen is not known. Material for sequencing was PBMCs. The genes are TRBV9 and TRBJ1-4, with D possibly being TRBD1 (5 bases). This clonotype was sampled from a woman aged 45 to 65 in good health and CMV-seronegative. DNA of the CDR3: TGTGCCAGCAGCACCCCTCAGGGTAGCAATGAAAAACTGTTTTTT. Protein sequence: CASSTPQGSNEKLFF.